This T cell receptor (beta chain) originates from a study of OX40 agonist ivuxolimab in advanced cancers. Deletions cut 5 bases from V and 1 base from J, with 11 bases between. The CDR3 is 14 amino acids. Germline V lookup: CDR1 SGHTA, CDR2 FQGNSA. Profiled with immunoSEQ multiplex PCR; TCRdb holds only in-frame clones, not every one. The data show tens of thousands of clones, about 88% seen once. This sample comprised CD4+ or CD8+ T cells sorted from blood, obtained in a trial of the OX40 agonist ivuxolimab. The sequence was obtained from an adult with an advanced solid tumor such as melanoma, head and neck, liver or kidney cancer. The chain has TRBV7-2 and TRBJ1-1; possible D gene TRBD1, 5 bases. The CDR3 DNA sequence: TGTGCCAGCAGCCTTTCGACAGCGAACACTGAAGCTTTCTTT. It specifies CASSLSTANTEAFF.